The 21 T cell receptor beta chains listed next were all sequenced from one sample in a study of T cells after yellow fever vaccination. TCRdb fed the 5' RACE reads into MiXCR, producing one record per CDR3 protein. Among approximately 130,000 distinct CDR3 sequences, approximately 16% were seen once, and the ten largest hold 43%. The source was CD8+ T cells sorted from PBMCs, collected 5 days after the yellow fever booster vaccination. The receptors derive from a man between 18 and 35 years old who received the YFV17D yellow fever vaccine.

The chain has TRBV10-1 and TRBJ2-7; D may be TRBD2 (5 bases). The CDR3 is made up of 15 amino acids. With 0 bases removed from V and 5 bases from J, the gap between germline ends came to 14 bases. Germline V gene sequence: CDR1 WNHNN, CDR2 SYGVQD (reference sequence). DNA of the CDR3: TGCGCCAGCAGTGAGTCGATAGGGAGCATCCACGAGCAGTACTTC. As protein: CASSESIGSIHEQYF.

The CDR3 DNA reads as TGTGCCAGCAGCCTACTAGCGGGGTTTACAGATACGCAGTATTTT. Translation: CASSLLAGFTDTQYF. This chain links TRBV3-1 with TRBJ2-3; TRBD2 aligns across 10 bases. Germline CDR1 and CDR2: LGHDT and YNNKEL (reference sequence). The V gene end was trimmed by 4 bases and the J gene end by 3 bases; junction bases not matched to a gene: 4. The CDR3 is made up of 15 amino acids.

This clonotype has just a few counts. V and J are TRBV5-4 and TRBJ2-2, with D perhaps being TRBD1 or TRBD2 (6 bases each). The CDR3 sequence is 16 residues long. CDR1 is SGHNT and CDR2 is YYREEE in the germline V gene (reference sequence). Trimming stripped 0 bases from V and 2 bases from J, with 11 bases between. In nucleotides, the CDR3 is TGTGCCAGCAGCTTGGAAGGGGGGCGAAACACCGGGGAGCTGTTTTTT. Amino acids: CASSLEGGRNTGELFF. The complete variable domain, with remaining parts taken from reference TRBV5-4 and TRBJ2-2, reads ETGVTQSPTHLIKTRGQQVTLRCSSQSGHNTVSWYQQALGQGPQFIFQYYREEENGRGNFPPRFSGLQFPNYSSELNVNALELDDSALYLCASSLEGGRNTGELFFGEGSRLTVL.

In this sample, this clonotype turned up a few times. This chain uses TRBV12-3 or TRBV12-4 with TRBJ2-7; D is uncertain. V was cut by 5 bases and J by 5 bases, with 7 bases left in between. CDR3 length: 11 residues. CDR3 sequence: CASSPRDEQYF. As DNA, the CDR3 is TGTGCCAGCAGTCCGAGAGACGAGCAGTACTTC.

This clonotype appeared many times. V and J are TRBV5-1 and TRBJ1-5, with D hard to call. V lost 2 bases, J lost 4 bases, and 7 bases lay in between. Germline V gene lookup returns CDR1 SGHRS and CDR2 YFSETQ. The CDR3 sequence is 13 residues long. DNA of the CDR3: TGCGCCAGCAGCTTACGGGGAAATCAGCCCCAGCATTTT. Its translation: CASSLRGNQPQHF.

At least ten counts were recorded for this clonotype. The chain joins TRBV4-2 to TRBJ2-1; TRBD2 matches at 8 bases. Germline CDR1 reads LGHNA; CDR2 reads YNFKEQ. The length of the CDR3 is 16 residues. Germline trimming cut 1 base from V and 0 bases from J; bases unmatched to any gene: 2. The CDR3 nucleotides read TGTGCCAGCAGCCAAGGCAGCGGGGGCTCCTACAATGAGCAGTTCTTC. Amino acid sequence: CASSQGSGGSYNEQFF.

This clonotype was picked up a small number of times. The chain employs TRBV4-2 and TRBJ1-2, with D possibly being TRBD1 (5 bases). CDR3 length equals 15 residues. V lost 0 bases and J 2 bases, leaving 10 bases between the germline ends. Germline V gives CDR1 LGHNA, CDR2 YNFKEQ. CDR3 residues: CASSQERAGNYGYTF. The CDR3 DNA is TGTGCCAGCAGCCAAGAAAGGGCAGGGAACTATGGCTACACCTTC.

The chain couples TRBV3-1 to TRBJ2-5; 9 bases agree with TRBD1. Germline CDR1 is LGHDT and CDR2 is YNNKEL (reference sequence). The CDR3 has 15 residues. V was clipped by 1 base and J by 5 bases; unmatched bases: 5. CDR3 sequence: CASSQVGTGQETQYF. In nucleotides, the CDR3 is TGTGCCAGCAGCCAAGTCGGGACAGGGCAGGAGACCCAGTACTTC.

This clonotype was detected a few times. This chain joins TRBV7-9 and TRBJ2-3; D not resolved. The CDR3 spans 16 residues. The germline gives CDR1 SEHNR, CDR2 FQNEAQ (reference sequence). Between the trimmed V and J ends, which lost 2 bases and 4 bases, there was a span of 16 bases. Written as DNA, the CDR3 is TGTGCCAGCAGCTTACCTGCAACTCGAAGGGCAGATACGCAGTATTTT. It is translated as CASSLPATRRADTQYF.

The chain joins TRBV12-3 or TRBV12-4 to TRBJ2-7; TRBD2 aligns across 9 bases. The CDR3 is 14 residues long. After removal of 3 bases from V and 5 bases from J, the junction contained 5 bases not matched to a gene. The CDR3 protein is CASSLLAGPHEQYF. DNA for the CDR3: TGTGCCAGCAGTTTGCTAGCGGGGCCCCACGAGCAGTACTTC.

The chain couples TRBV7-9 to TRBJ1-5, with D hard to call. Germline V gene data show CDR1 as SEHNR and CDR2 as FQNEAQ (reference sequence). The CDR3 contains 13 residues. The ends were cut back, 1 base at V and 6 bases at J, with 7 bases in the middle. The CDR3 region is CASSLEGSQPQHF. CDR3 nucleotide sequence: TGTGCCAGCAGCTTAGAGGGCAGTCAGCCCCAGCATTTT.

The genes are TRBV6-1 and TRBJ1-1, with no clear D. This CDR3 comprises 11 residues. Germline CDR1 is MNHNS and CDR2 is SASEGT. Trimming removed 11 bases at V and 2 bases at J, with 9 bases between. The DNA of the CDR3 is TGTGCCTCGGCGGGCAACACTGAAGCTTTCTTT. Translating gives CASAGNTEAFF.

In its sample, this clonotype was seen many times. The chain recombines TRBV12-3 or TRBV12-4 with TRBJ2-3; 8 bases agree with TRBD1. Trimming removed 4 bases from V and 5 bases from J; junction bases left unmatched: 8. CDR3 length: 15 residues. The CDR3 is CASSSRQGSEDTQYF. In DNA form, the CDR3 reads TGTGCCAGCAGTTCCCGACAGGGGTCGGAAGATACGCAGTATTTT.

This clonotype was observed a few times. CDR3 sequence (DNA): TGTGCCAGCAGCTTGTATGGCGATACGCAGTATTTT. Residues: CASSLYGDTQYF. The chain carries TRBV5-4 and TRBJ2-3; D is ambiguous. CDR3 size: 12 residues. Trimming shortened V by 1 base and J by 6 bases, and 6 bases separated the two germline ends. CDR1 SGHNT and CDR2 YYREEE come from the germline V gene (reference sequence).

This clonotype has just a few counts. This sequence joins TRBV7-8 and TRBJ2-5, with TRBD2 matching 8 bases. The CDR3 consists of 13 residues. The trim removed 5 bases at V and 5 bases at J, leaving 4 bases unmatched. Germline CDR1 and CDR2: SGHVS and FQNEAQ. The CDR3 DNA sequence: TGTGCCAGCAGCAACGGGGGGGCGGAGACCCAGTACTTC. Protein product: CASSNGGAETQYF. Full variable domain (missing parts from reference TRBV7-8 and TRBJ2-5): GAGVSQSPRYKVAKRGQDVALRCDPISGHVSLFWYQQALGQGPEFLTYFQNEAQLDKSGLPSDRFFAERPEGSVSTLKIQRTQQEDSAVYLCASSNGGAETQYFGPGTRLLVL.

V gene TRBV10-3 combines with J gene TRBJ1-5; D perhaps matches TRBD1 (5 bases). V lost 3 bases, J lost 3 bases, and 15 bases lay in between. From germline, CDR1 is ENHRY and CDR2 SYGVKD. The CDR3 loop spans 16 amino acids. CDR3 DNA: TGTGCCATCAGTGAAGCTGGCACAGGTATCAATCAGCCCCAGCATTTT. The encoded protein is CAISEAGTGINQPQHF.

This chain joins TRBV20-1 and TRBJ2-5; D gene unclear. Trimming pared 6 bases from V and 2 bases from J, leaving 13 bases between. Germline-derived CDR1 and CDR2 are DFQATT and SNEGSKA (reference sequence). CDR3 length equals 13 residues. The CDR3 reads CSASHLEQETQYF. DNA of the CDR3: TGCAGTGCATCTCACCTAGAGCAAGAGACCCAGTACTTC.

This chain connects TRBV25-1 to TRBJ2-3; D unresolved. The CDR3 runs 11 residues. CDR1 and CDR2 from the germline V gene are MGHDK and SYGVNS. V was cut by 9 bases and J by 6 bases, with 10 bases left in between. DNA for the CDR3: TGTGCCAGTGACTGGGGTGATACGCAGTATTTT. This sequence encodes CASDWGDTQYF.

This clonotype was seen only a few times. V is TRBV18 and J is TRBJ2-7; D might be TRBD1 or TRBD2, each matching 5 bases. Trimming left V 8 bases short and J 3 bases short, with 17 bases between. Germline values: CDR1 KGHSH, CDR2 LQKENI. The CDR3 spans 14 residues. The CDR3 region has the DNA TGTGCCAGCCAACCGACCGGGGACGGCTACGAGCAGTACTTC. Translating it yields CASQPTGDGYEQYF.

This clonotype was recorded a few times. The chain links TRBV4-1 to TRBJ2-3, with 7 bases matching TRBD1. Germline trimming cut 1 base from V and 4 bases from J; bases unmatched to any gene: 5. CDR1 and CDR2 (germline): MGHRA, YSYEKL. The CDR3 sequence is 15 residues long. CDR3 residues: CASSQGTGVADTQYF. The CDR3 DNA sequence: TGCGCCAGCAGCCAAGGAACAGGGGTTGCAGATACGCAGTATTTT.

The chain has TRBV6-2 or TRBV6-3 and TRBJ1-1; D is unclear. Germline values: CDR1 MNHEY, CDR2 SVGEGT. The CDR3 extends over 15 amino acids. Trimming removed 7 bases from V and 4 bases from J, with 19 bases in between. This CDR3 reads CASTRGYDEVTEAFF. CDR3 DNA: TGTGCCAGCACCAGAGGCTATGACGAGGTCACTGAAGCTTTCTTT.